This T cell receptor beta chain came from a study of OX40 agonist ivuxolimab in advanced cancers. In the study overall: Patients in dose escalation had liver, melanoma, kidney or head and neck cancers. Age averaged around 54 years (range about 23 to 80), and just over 80% were male.

General study points: The study observed clonal expansion of CD4+ and CD8+ blood T cells by week 6 at 0.1 to 3.0 mg/kg. Some patients without response likewise showed low normalized clonal expansion.

Sequencing used immunoSEQ multiplex PCR; TCRdb keeps in-frame clones, though not all of them. The sample has tens of thousands of clones, around 90% seen once. For this clone: The antigen is unknown.

Trimming removed 7 bases from V and 4 bases from J, with 20 bases in between. This CDR3 comprises 15 residues. The germline gives CDR1 MNHEY, CDR2 SVGAGI. The sequence was collected from an adult with an advanced solid tumor such as melanoma, head and neck, liver or kidney cancer. V usage is TRBV6-5 and J usage is TRBJ2-7; perhaps TRBD1 as D (6 bases). Sequenced material: CD4+ or CD8+ T cells sorted from blood, taken in a trial of the OX40 agonist ivuxolimab. The CDR3: CASIARDNLGYEQYF. The CDR3 DNA reads as TGTGCCAGCATTGCCCGGGACAACTTGGGGTACGAGCAGTACTTC.